These 27 T cell receptor beta chains were sequenced from one sample in a study of cytomegalovirus exposure and HLA in healthy donors. 13 Jbeta primers and 60 Vbeta primers were used for the PCR. Only in-frame clones appear in the TCRdb table, and some are missing; sequencing was by immunoSEQ multiplex PCR. The sample records about 140,000 clones, 60% to 85% being singletons. Source material: PBMCs. These receptors originate from a man aged 35 to 55 in good health and CMV-seropositive.

The chain employs TRBV4-1 and TRBJ1-3; possibly TRBD1 for D (6 bases). The CDR3 consists of 20 residues. The V end was cut by 3 bases, the J end by 3 bases, with 27 bases between. CDR1 MGHRA and CDR2 YSYEKL come from the germline V gene. The CDR3 loop reads CASSQAHGQGKTISGNTIYF. The CDR3 DNA sequence: TGCGCCAGCAGCCAGGCACACGGTCAGGGGAAAACAATTAGTGGAAACACCATATATTTT.

The chain joins TRBV5-4 to TRBJ2-7, with 7 nucleotides matching TRBD2. V gave up 1 base and J gave up 6 bases; unmatched junction bases: 7. The germline gives CDR1 SGHNT, CDR2 YYREEE (reference sequence). This CDR3 is built from 14 residues. CDR3 protein: CASSLYAGAFEQYF. In nucleotides, the CDR3 is TGTGCCAGCAGCTTGTACGCGGGAGCTTTCGAGCAGTACTTC.

This clone was detected only once. The J gene is TRBJ1-2, the V gene TRBV7-9; the D is unclear. The V end was cut by 2 bases, the J end by 2 bases, with 6 bases between. Germline CDR1 and CDR2: SEHNR and FQNEAQ (reference sequence). The CDR3 is made up of 13 amino acids. DNA for the CDR3: TGTGCCAGCAGCTTAAGGGAGAACTATGGCTACACCTTC. It encodes CASSLRENYGYTF.

The chain joins TRBV25-1 to TRBJ2-2; TRBD2 agrees at 11 bases. Germline assignment: CDR1 MGHDK and CDR2 SYGVNS. J lost 2 bases, V lost 4 bases, and 6 bases had no gene match. The CDR3 runs 17 residues. The CDR3 DNA reads TGTGCCAGCAGTGGGCGCCGACTAGCGGGAAACACCGGGGAGCTGTTTTTT. Protein: CASSGRRLAGNTGELFF.

The rearrangement links TRBV18 to TRBJ2-5; 10 bases are shared with TRBD1. The DNA end lines up better with TRBJ2-7; the J call may be wrong. Germline CDR1 and CDR2: KGHSH and LQKENI. The CDR3 totals 18 residues. The CDR3 DNA is TGTGCCAGCTCACCTTTAACTATCGGGACAGGGGTAACCTACGAGCAGTACTTC. Its protein is CASSPLTIGTGVTYEQYF.

The rearrangement uses TRBV5-6 and TRBJ2-7; D unclear. Trimming took 3 bases from V and 0 from J, leaving 7 bases between them. The CDR3 contains 13 residues. Per germline, CDR1 SGHDT and CDR2 YYEEEE. CDR3 DNA: TGTGCCAGCAGCTATACGAGCTCCTACGAGCAGTACTTC. Its protein product is CASSYTSSYEQYF. Full variable domain (rest looked up from reference TRBV5-6 and TRBJ2-7): DAGVTQSPTHLIKTRGQQVTLRCSPKSGHDTVSWYQQALGQGPQFIFQYYEEEERQRGNFPDRFSGHQFPNYSSELNVNALLLGDSALYLCASSYTSSYEQYFGPGTRLTVT.

The chain employs TRBV5-1 and TRBJ2-4; 8 bases are a match to TRBD2. From germline, CDR1 is SGHRS and CDR2 YFSETQ. Germline trimming cut 0 bases from V and 3 bases from J; bases unmatched to any gene: 5. The CDR3 loop spans 16 amino acids. The DNA for the CDR3 is TGCGCCAGCAGCTTGGATCGGGAGGGGGGCAAAAACATTCAGTACTTC. Protein: CASSLDREGGKNIQYF.

The chain recombines TRBV2 with TRBJ2-5; D gene uncertain. Germline V lookup: CDR1 SNHLY, CDR2 FYNNEI. CDR3 length equals 11 residues. Between the trimmed V and J ends, which lost 5 bases and 5 bases, there was a span of 6 bases. The CDR3 sequence is CASSPEETQYF. The DNA of the CDR3 is TGTGCCAGCAGTCCTGAGGAGACCCAGTACTTC.

This clone was counted once. The chain carries TRBV27 and TRBJ2-5, with D possibly matching TRBD1 (6 bases). The CDR3 runs 14 residues. Per the germline V gene, CDR1 is MNHEY and CDR2 is SMNVEV (reference sequence). V was shortened by 6 bases and J by 3 bases, with 14 bases between the two germline ends. This CDR3 reads CASRRGQLKETQYF. The CDR3, as DNA: TGTGCCAGCAGGAGGGGACAACTAAAAGAGACCCAGTACTTC.

V and J are TRBV30 and TRBJ2-1, with 9 bases that match TRBD2. Germline V gives CDR1 GTSNPN, CDR2 SVGIG (reference sequence). Trimming at V came to 2 bases and at J to 0 bases, leaving 5 bases not matched to a gene. CDR3 size: 16 residues. CDR3 loop: CAWSSGTSSSYNEQFF. The CDR3 nucleotides read TGTGCCTGGAGTTCGGGGACTAGCAGCTCCTACAATGAGCAGTTCTTC. Based on the CDR3 plus reference TRBV30 and TRBJ2-1, the full variable domain is SQTIHQWPATLVQPVGSPLSLECTVEGTSNPNLYWYRQAAGRGLQLLFYSVGIGQISSEVPQNLSASRPQDRQFILSSKKLLLSDSGFYLCAWSSGTSSSYNEQFFGPGTRLTVL.

The chain couples TRBV19 to TRBJ2-3; 10 bases are shared with TRBD2. The V gene's germline CDR1 is LNHDA and CDR2 SQIVND (reference sequence). The CDR3 runs to 15 residues. The J segment lost 1 base and the V segment lost 2 bases, leaving 0 bases of the junction unmatched. CDR3 coding DNA: TGTGCCAGTAGTATACTAGCGGGAGGCACAGATACGCAGTATTTT. Protein product: CASSILAGGTDTQYF.

This clone has a single count. The gene calls are TRBV7-9 and TRBJ2-2; D may be TRBD2 (5 bases). The CDR3 totals 14 residues. Trimming left V 5 bases short and J 1 base short, with 8 bases between. Germline V gene lookup returns CDR1 SEHNR and CDR2 FQNEAQ (reference sequence). CDR3 in DNA: TGTGCCAGCAGCGCCCGGGAGAACACCGGGGAGCTGTTTTTT. Its protein product is CASSARENTGELFF.

The CDR3 sequence: CSVRTSGITDTQYF. The DNA of the CDR3 is TGCAGCGTCCGGACTAGCGGGATAACAGATACGCAGTATTTT. The chain is built from TRBV29-1 and TRBJ2-3, with 12 bases lining up with TRBD2. J was trimmed by 3 bases and V by 6 bases; bases with no gene match: 4. CDR3 length: 14 residues. From germline, CDR1 is SQVTM and CDR2 ANQGSEA.

The chain recombines TRBV5-1 with TRBJ2-7, with TRBD1 identical over 9 bases. This CDR3 region has 14 residues. Germline V gene lookup returns CDR1 SGHRS and CDR2 YFSETQ. The trim removed 4 bases at V and 5 bases at J, leaving 7 bases unmatched. The CDR3: CASSAGQGTNEQYF. The CDR3 DNA is TGCGCCAGCAGCGCGGGACAGGGAACCAACGAGCAGTACTTC. The whole variable domain, remainder taken from reference TRBV5-1 and TRBJ2-7, is KAGVTQTPRYLIKTRGQQVTLSCSPISGHRSVSWYQQTPGQGLQFLFEYFSETQRNKGNFPGRFSGRQFSNSRSEMNVSTLELGDSALYLCASSAGQGTNEQYFGPGTRLTVT.

J is TRBJ2-3 and V is TRBV11-3, with a weak D call TRBD2 (5 bases). Germline lookup yields CDR1 SGHNT and CDR2 YENEEA. V lost 8 bases and J 3 bases, leaving 12 bases between the germline ends. The CDR3 totals 13 residues. CDR3 DNA sequence: TGTGCCAGCCTCGGGGTCGGGACAGATACGCAGTATTTT. Amino acids: CASLGVGTDTQYF.

The chain links TRBV4-2 to TRBJ2-3; 14 bases are a match to TRBD2. After removal of 4 bases from V and 0 bases from J, the junction contained 3 bases not matched to a gene. The germline gives CDR1 LGHNA, CDR2 YNFKEQ. This CDR3 has 17 amino acids. CDR3 sequence: CASSRLAGGPSTDTQYF. CDR3 nucleotide sequence: TGTGCCAGCAGCCGACTAGCGGGGGGGCCTAGCACAGATACGCAGTATTTT.

This chain joins TRBV29-1 and TRBJ2-7; D may be TRBD1 (5 bases). The germline V gene has CDR1 SQVTM and CDR2 ANQGSEA. V was cut by 4 bases and J by 6 bases, with 22 bases left in between. The CDR3 extends over 15 amino acids. CDR3 bases: TGCAGCGTTGCCCCTCTATTAGGGGTCACGGGCGAGCAGTACTTC. It is translated as CSVAPLLGVTGEQYF.

This chain links TRBV5-1 with TRBJ2-7, with 7 bases fitting TRBD1. The V gene's germline CDR1 is SGHRS and CDR2 YFSETQ. V lost 5 bases, J lost 4 bases, and 9 bases stayed unmatched. CDR3 length: 14 amino acids. The CDR3 region is CASSKQGVAYEQYF. CDR3 nucleotides: TGCGCCAGCAGTAAGCAGGGGGTAGCGTACGAGCAGTACTTC.

V and J are TRBV5-1 and TRBJ1-1, with 7 bases that match TRBD1. Per germline, CDR1 SGHRS and CDR2 YFSETQ. The junction had 4 bases not matched to a gene; V was cut back by 4 bases and J by 1 base. The length of the CDR3 is 14 residues. CDR3 protein: CASSPSGGNTEAFF. DNA for the CDR3: TGCGCCAGCAGCCCCTCAGGGGGGAACACTGAAGCTTTCTTT.

The chain combines TRBV7-9 with TRBJ2-2; a weak D match, TRBD1 (7 bases). This CDR3 has 19 residues. Germline-derived CDR1 and CDR2 are SEHNR and FQNEAQ (reference sequence). With 3 bases removed from V and 0 bases from J, the gap between germline ends came to 20 bases. The CDR3 nucleotides are TGTGCCAGCAGCTTTTTATCGGCCAGGGGGGACACGAACACCGGGGAGCTGTTTTTT. Translation gives CASSFLSARGDTNTGELFF.

V and J are TRBV6-5 and TRBJ1-1, with a possible D match to TRBD1 (6 bases). CDR1 and CDR2 (germline): MNHEY, SVGAGI. CDR3 size: 15 residues. With 6 bases removed from V and 0 bases from J, the gap between germline ends came to 14 bases. As DNA, the CDR3 is TGTGCCAGCAGACCCCTCGGACAGTTGAACACTGAAGCTTTCTTT. Translation gives CASRPLGQLNTEAFF.

This clone was seen a few times. This chain joins TRBV5-5 and TRBJ1-4, with D unresolved. V was trimmed by 0 bases and J by 8 bases, leaving 11 bases between them. The germline V gene encodes CDR1 SGHKS and CDR2 YYEKEE (reference sequence). CDR3 length: 14 amino acids. The DNA of the CDR3 is TGTGCCAGCAGCTTGGCGGGTAGTCGCGAAAAACTGTTTTTT. Its protein product is CASSLAGSREKLFF.

The rearrangement joins TRBV7-2 to TRBJ2-5, with a tentative D call TRBD1 (6 bases). The CDR3 length is 13 residues. The ends were cut back, 5 bases at V and 2 bases at J, with 9 bases in the middle. Looked up from germline, CDR1 is SGHTA and CDR2 is FQGNSA. CDR3 bases: TGTGCCAGCAGCACAGGACAGCAAGAGACCCAGTACTTC. Protein: CASSTGQQETQYF. The entire variable domain, with the rest obtained from reference TRBV7-2 and TRBJ2-5, is as follows: GAGVSQSPSNKVTEKGKDVELRCDPISGHTALYWYRQSLGQGLEFLIYFQGNSAPDKSGLPSDRFSAERTGGSVSTLTIQRTQQEDSAVYLCASSTGQQETQYFGPGTRLLVL.

This clone was recorded once. The CDR3 reads CASRDAGTEAFF. The CDR3 nucleotides are TGTGCCAGCAGGGATGCGGGCACTGAAGCTTTCTTT. The chain combines TRBV9 with TRBJ1-1; D is uncertain. The V end was cut by 5 bases, the J end by 4 bases, with 9 bases between. Germline values: CDR1 SGDLS, CDR2 YYNGEE. CDR3 size: 12 residues.

The chain has TRBV10-3 and TRBJ2-7, with 7 bases lining up with TRBD2. The length of the CDR3 is 13 residues. The germline gives CDR1 ENHRY, CDR2 SYGVKD. V shed 3 bases and J 6 bases; nucleotides not matched to a gene: 5. The CDR3 is CAISDRGGFEQYF. Here the CDR3 DNA reads TGTGCCATCAGTGACCGGGGAGGGTTCGAGCAGTACTTC.

In its sample, this clone was seen a few times. This CDR3 reads CASSQFILNTEAFF. The CDR3 nucleotides are TGCGCCAGCAGCCAATTTATACTTAACACTGAAGCTTTCTTT. The chain recombines TRBV4-3 with TRBJ1-1; no reliable D call. V was shortened by 2 bases and J by 2 bases, with 9 bases between the two germline ends. This CDR3 has 14 residues. Germline V gene data show CDR1 as LGHNA and CDR2 as YSLEER.

The V call is TRBV7-2, the J call TRBJ2-7, with 8 bases matching TRBD1. The CDR3 totals 17 residues. Germline V gene lookup returns CDR1 SGHTA and CDR2 FQGNSA. The junction had 12 bases not matched to a gene; V was cut back by 0 bases and J by 5 bases. CDR3 nucleotide sequence: TGTGCCAGCAGCTTAGCGCTAGGACAGGGTGGGAGAAACGAGCAGTACTTC. Amino acid sequence: CASSLALGQGGRNEQYF.